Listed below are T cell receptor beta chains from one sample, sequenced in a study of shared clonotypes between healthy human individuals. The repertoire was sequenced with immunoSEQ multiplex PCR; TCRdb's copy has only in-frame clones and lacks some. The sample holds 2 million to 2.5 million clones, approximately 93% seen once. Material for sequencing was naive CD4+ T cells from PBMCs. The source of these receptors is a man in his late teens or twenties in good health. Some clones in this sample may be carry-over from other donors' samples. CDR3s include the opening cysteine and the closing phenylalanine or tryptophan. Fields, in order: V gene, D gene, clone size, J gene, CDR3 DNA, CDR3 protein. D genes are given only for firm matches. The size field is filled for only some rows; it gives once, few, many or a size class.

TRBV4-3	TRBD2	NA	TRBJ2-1	TGCGCCAGCAGCCAAGGCCCGGGACTAGAATCGGTCGGCAATGAGCAGTTCTTC	CASSQGPGLESVGNEQFF
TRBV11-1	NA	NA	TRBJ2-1	TGTGCCAGCAGCGCGGGGGCTGGCGATGAGCAGTTCTTC	CASSAGAGDEQFF
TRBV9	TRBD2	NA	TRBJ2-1	TGTGCCAGCAGCGCCCGGACTAGCGGGAGCGGTCGGGACAATGAGCAGTTCTTC	CASSARTSGSGRDNEQFF
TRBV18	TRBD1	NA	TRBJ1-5	TGTGCCAGCTCGCTAAACAGGGGGGATCAGCCCCAGCATTTT	CASSLNRGDQPQHF
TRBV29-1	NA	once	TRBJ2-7	TGCAGCGCCCTGGTTCTAGGGCGCAGGTACGAGCAGTACTTC	CSALVLGRRYEQYF
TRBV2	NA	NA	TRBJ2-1	TGTGCCAGCAGAAACGACGGCAATGAGCAGTTCTTC	CASRNDGNEQFF
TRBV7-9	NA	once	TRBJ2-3	TGTGCCGTCAGGGGGGGAGCGGGACCCACAGATACGCAGTATTTT	CAVRGGAGPTDTQYF
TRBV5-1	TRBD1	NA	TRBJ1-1	TGCGCCAGCAGCTCGTACAGGGGCGCTGAAGCTTTCTTT	CASSSYRGAEAFF
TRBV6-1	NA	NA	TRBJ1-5	TGTGCCAGCAGTGAACCGACAGGCAATCAGCCCCAGCATTTT	CASSEPTGNQPQHF
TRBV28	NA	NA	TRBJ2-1	TGTGCCAGCAGTCCCCCGGGGCTGGGCGGTAATGAGCAGTTCTTC	CASSPPGLGGNEQFF
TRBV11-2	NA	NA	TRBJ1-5	TGTGCCAGCAGTCTCTCGACGGGGCCCCAGCATTTT	CASSLSTGPQHF
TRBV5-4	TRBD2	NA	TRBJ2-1	TGTGCCAGCAGCTTGGCTGGGCTAGCGGGAGATCATGAGCAGTTCTTC	CASSLAGLAGDHEQFF
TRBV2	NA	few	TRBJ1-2	TGTGCCAGCAGGGCCTCAGGGAAGGATGGCTACACCTTC	CASRASGKDGYTF
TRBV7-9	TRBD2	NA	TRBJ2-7	TGTGCCAGCAGCTTAGTGACTAGCGGGAGCTACGAGCAGTACTTC	CASSLVTSGSYEQYF
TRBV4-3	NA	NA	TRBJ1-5	TGCGCCAGCAGCCAAGCCCCGGGGGCTCGTAATCAGCCCCAGCATTTT	CASSQAPGARNQPQHF
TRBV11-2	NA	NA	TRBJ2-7	TGTGCCAGCAGCGGCTCAGGCGAGCAGTACTTC	CASSGSGEQYF
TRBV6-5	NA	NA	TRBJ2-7	TGTGCCAGCAGTTCCTACCCTGCTCAGGTTCCCTACGAGCAGTACTTC	CASSSYPAQVPYEQYF
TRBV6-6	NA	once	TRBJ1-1	TGTGCCAGCATCCGAATGAACACTGAAGCTTTCTTT	CASIRMNTEAFF
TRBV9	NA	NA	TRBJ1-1	TGTGCCAGCAGCCCCCGGACGCCACTTTGGGACACTGAAGCTTTCTTT	CASSPRTPLWDTEAFF
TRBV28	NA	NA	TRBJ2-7	TGTGCCAGCAGTTTGGGAGCGCTCCCCGAGCAGTACTTC	CASSLGALPEQYF
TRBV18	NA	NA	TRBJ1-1	TGTGCCAGCTCACCCGACCCGGGGGACACTGAAGCTTTCTTT	CASSPDPGDTEAFF
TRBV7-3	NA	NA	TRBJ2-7	TGTGCCAGCAGCAGGGACTTGGGGTACGAGCAGTACTTC	CASSRDLGYEQYF
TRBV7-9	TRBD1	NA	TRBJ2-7	TGTGCCAGCAGCTTAGTGGGACAGGCCTCCTACGAGCAGTACTTC	CASSLVGQASYEQYF
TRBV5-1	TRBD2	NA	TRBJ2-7	TGCGCCAGCAGCATCGGACTAGCGGTAACCTACGAGCAGTACTTC	CASSIGLAVTYEQYF
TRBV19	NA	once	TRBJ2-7	TGTGCCAGTAGTCAAGGGGACTACGAGCAGTACTTC	CASSQGDYEQYF
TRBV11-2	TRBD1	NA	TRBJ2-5	TGTGCCAGCAGCTTAGGACAGGGGGGGCAAGAGACCCAGTACTTC	CASSLGQGGQETQYF
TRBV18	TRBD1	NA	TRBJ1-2	TGTGCCAGCTCACCATTACTGGCCGGGACAGGGGGTCAAGATGGCTACACCTTC	CASSPLLAGTGGQDGYTF
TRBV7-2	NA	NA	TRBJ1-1	TGTGCCAGCAGCTTACGAGATGGCACTGAAGCTTTCTTT	CASSLRDGTEAFF
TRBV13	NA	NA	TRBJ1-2	TGTGCCAGCAGATCCCGGATCTCTGATAACTATGGCTACACCTTC	CASRSRISDNYGYTF
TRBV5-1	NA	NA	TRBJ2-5	TGCGCCAGTTCCGTCAGGGGCCAGGAGACCCAGTACTTC	CASSVRGQETQYF
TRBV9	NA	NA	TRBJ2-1	TGTGCCAGCAGCGTAGCGGGAGACCTCTACAATGAGCAGTTCTTC	CASSVAGDLYNEQFF
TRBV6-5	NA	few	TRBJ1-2	TGTGCCAGCAGTTCCAGACAAAGAGGGGATTTTGGCTACACCTTC	CASSSRQRGDFGYTF
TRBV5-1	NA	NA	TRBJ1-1	TGCGCCAGCAGCCCCTCCTCAAGCGCAGGGTCGGCTGAAGCTTTCTTT	CASSPSSSAGSAEAFF
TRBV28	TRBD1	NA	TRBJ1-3	TGTGCCAGCAGTTGGGGACAGGCTGGAAACACCATATATTTT	CASSWGQAGNTIYF
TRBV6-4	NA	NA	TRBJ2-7	TGTGCCAGCAGTTCCGGGGACGAGCAGTACTTC	CASSSGDEQYF
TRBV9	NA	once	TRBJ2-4	TGTGCCAGCAGCGTAGACAGAAACATTCAGTACTTC	CASSVDRNIQYF
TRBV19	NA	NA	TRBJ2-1	TGTGCCAGTAGTCCAATGGGCAGGGCGAATGAGCAGTTCTTC	CASSPMGRANEQFF
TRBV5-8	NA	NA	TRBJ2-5	TGTGCCAGCAGCTTGGGGAGGGCGGAGACCCAGTACTTC	CASSLGRAETQYF
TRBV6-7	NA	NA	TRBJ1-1	TGTGCCAGCAGTTACTTGACACCTATACAGGGAAGCAACACTGAAGCTTTCTTT	CASSYLTPIQGSNTEAFF
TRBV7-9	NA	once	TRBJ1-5	TGTGCCAGCAGCTTAGCGGGGGGAGGGCGCAATCAGCCCCAGCATTTT	CASSLAGGGRNQPQHF
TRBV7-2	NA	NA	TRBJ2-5	TGTGCCAGCAGCCCGGCTCTCACGGGGGAGACCCAGTACTTC	CASSPALTGETQYF
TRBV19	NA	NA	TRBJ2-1	TGTGCCAGTAGTATACGACTTACCCCCAACAATGAGCAGTTCTTC	CASSIRLTPNNEQFF
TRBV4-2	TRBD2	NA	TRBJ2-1	TGTGCCAGCAGCCAAGTCGGCGGGAGATCCTACAATGAGCAGTTCTTC	CASSQVGGRSYNEQFF
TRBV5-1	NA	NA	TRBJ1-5	TGCGCCAGCAGCTTAGGCGTCGGCAATCAGCCCCAGCATTTT	CASSLGVGNQPQHF
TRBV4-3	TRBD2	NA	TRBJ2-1	TGCGCCAGCAGCCCGGGACTAGCGGTCTACAATGAGCAGTTCTTC	CASSPGLAVYNEQFF
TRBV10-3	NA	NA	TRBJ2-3	TGTGCCATCAGTGCCCAGCCCAGCACAGATACGCAGTATTTT	CAISAQPSTDTQYF
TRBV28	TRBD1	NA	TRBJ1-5	TGTGCCAGCACTTGGGACAGGAATCAGCCCCAGCATTTT	CASTWDRNQPQHF
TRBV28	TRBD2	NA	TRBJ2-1	TGTGCCAGCAAAACTAGCGGGAGGAGCGATGAGCAGTTCTTC	CASKTSGRSDEQFF
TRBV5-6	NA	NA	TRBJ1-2	TGTGCCAGCAGCTTAGCGGGAACCTATGGCTACACCTTC	CASSLAGTYGYTF
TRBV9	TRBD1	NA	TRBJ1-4	TGTGCCAGCAGCGTAGGGAACAGGGGGCATGAAAAACTGTTTTTT	CASSVGNRGHEKLFF
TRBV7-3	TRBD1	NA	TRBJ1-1	TGTGCCAGCAGCTACGGGACAGGGGAGACTGAAGCTTTCTTT	CASSYGTGETEAFF
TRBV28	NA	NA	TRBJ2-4	TGTGCCAGCAGTTTGCCCCAACTAGCCAAAAACATTCAGTACTTC	CASSLPQLAKNIQYF
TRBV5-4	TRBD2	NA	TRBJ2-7	TGTGCCAGCAACTTGGCCCCGGGGAGGGACGAGCAGTACTTC	CASNLAPGRDEQYF
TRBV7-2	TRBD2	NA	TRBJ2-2	TGTGCCAGCAGCTTATTTCAGCGGGAGATAGGCGGGGAGCTGTTTTTT	CASSLFQREIGGELFF
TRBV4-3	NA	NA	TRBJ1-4	TGCGCCAGCAGCCAAGACTATCAGGGATTAGGTGAAAAACTGTTTTTT	CASSQDYQGLGEKLFF
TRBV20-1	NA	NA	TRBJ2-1	TGCAGTGCTGGGACATCTGGGCAGTTCTTC	CSAGTSGQFF
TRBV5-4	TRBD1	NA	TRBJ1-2	TGTGCCAGCAGCTTGGGGACAGGGTACTATGGCTACACCTTC	CASSLGTGYYGYTF
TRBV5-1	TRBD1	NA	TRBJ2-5	TGCGCCAGCAGCTTGACCAACCCGGGACAGGGGGGTGAGACCCAGTACTTC	CASSLTNPGQGGETQYF
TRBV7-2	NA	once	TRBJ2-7	TGTGCCAGCAGGTTAAAAACCCTCGGAACAGGAGCTCACGAGCAGTACTTC	CASRLKTLGTGAHEQYF